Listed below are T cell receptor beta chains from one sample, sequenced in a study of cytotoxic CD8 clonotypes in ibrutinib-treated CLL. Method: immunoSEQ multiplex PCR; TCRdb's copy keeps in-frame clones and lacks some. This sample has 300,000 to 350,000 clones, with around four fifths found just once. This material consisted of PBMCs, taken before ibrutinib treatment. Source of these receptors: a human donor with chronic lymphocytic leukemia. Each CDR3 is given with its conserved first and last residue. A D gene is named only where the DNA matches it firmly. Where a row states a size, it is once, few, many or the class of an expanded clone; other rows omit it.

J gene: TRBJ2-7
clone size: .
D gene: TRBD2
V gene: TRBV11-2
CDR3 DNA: TGTGCCAGCAGCATCGGACTAGCTTGGGAGGAGCAGTACTTC
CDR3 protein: CASSIGLAWEEQYF

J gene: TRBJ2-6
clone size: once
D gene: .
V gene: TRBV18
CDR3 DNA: TGTGCCAGCTCACCTTCAGGGGCCAACGTCCTGACTTTC
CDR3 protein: CASSPSGANVLTF

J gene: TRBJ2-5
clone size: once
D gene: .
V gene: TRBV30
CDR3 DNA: TGTGCCTGGAGTTCCTGGGACCGCGACGGGGAGACCCAGTACTTC
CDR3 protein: CAWSSWDRDGETQYF

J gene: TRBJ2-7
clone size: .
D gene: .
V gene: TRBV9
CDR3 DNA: TGTGCCAGCAGCGTAGCGGGGTTGGGATACGAGCAGTACTTC
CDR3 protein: CASSVAGLGYEQYF

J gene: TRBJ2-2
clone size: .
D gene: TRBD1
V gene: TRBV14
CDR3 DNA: TGTGCCAGCAGCACTTACAGGGGGCGAGACTCGACCGGGGAGCTGTTTTTT
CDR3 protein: CASSTYRGRDSTGELFF

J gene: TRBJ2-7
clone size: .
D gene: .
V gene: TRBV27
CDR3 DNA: TGTGCCAGCAGTTTTTCATACGGGAGCCGCTACGAGCAGTACTTC
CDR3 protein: CASSFSYGSRYEQYF

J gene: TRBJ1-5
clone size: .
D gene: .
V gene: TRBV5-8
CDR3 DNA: TGTGCCAGCAGCTTGTCCAATCAGCCCCAGCATTTT
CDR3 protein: CASSLSNQPQHF

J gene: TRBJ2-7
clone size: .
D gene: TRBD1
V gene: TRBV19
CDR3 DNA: TGTGCCAGTTCAATAAGGGCGGGACAGGGCCTCTACGAGCAGTACTTC
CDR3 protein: CASSIRAGQGLYEQYF

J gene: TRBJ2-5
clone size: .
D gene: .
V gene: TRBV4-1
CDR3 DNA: TGCGCCAGCAGCCAAGCCGCCAGCCACCAAGAGACCCAGTACTTC
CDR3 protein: CASSQAASHQETQYF

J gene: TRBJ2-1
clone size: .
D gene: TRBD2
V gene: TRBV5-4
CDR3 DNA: TGTGCCAGCAGCAGAGGGACTAGCGGGAGGGTTGGACATGAGCAGTTCTTC
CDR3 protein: CASSRGTSGRVGHEQFF

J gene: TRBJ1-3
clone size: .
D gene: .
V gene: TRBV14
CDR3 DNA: TGTGCCAGCAGCCATTTGAGCTCTGGAAACACCATATATTTT
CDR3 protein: CASSHLSSGNTIYF

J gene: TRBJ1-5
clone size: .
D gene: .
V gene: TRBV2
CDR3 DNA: TGTGCCAGCACTCCCCGGGTGAGGGATAGCAATCAGCCCCAGCATTTT
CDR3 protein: CASTPRVRDSNQPQHF

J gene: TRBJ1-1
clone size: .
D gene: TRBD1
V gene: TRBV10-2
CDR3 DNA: TGCGCCAGCAGACAGGGGAGGTTTGACACTGAAGCTTTCTTT
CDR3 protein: CASRQGRFDTEAFF

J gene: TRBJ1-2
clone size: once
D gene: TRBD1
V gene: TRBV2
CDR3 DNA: TGTGCCAGCAGTCGTGGCGGCCAGGGGGATGGCTACACCTTC
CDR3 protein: CASSRGGQGDGYTF

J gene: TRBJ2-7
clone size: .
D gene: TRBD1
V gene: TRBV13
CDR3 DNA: TGTGCCAGCAACAAAAGGACAGGGCGTAGCGAGCAGTACTTC
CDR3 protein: CASNKRTGRSEQYF

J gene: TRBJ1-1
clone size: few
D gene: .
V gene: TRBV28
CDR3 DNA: TGTGCCAGCAGATTCCCAGGGGTTGCAGCTTTCTTT
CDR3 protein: CASRFPGVAAFF

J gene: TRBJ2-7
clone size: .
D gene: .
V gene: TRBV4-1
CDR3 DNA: TGCGCCAGCAGCGTGGTCCGGCAGGGCGACGAGCAGTACTTC
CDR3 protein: CASSVVRQGDEQYF

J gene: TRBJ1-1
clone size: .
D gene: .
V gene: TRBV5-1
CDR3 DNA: TGCGCCAGCAGCTTGAGTACCGCGAACACTGAAGCTTTCTTT
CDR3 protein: CASSLSTANTEAFF

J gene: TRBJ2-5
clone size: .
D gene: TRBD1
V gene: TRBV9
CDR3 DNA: TGTGCCAGCAGCGTCTCCGGGACAGAGTACTGGGAGACCCAGTACTTC
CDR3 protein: CASSVSGTEYWETQYF

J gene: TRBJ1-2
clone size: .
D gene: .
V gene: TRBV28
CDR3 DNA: TGTGCCATCCCCCGGGACAATTTTGGCTACACCTTC
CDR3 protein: CAIPRDNFGYTF

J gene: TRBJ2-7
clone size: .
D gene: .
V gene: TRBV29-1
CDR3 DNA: TGCAGCGCAGGGACATGGGCCTCCGAGCAGTACTTC
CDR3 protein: CSAGTWASEQYF

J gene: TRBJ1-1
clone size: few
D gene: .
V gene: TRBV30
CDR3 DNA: TGTGCCTGGAGTGTACAGGCTAACACTGAAGCTTTCTTT
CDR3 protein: CAWSVQANTEAFF

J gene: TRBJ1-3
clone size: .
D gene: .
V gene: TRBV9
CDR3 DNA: TGTGCCAGAAGGACAGTCTCTGGAAACACCATATATTTT
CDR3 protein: CARRTVSGNTIYF

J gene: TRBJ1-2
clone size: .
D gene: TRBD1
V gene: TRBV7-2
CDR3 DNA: TGTGCCAGCAGCCCGCAGACAGGGTTAGTCTATCCCTATGGCTACACCTTC
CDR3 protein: CASSPQTGLVYPYGYTF

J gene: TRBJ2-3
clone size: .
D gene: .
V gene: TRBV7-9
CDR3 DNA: TGTGCCAGCAGCCTTACCGGGACTGCACCTGTTGGTACGCAGTATTTT
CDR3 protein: CASSLTGTAPVGTQYF

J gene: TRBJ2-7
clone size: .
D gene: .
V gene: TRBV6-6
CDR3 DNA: TGTGCCAGCAGTTACGACAGTCCCTACGAGCAGTACTTC
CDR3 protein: CASSYDSPYEQYF